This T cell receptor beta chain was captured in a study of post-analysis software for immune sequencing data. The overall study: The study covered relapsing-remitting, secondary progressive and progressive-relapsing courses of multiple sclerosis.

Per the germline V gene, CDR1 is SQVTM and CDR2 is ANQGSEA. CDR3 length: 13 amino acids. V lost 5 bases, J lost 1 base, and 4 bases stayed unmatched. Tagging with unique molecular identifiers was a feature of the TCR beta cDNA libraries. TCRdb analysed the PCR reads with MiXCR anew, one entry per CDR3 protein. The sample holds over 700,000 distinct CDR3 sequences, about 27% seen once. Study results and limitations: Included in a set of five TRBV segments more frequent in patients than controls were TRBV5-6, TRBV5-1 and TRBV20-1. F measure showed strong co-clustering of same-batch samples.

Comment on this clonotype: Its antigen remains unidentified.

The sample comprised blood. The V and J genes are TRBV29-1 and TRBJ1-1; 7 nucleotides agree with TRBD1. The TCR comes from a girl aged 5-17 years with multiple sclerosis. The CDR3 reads CSVLGTANTEAFF. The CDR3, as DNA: TGCAGCGTTCTCGGGACAGCGAACACTGAAGCTTTCTTT.